A single sample gave rise to the 32 T cell receptor beta chains below, sequenced in a study of regulatory T cells in long-lasting Graves disease. TCR beta libraries were built with iRepertoire HTBI primers and Arm-PCR of CDR3 regions. Using its own MiXCR run on the multiplex PCR reads, TCRdb lists one record per CDR3 protein. This table holds over 500,000 distinct CDR3 sequences, approximately 16% found once. Regarding time point: newly diagnosed GD, antithyroid drugs for less than 3 months. From RNA extracted from PBMCs, the TCR library was made. The same sample was also used in a study of T cells in Graves' hyperthyroidism and ophthalmopathy.

The input for sequencing was peripheral blood mononuclear cells (PBMCs), taken at new diagnosis, from a patient treated with antithyroid drugs. Receptor source: a man aged 18 to 30 with Graves disease.

This clonotype was counted between two and nine times. V usage is TRBV19 and J usage is TRBJ1-1; 8 nucleotides line up with TRBD1. V trimming: 3 bases; J trimming: 5 bases; junction bases outside the gene matches: 5. The CDR3 loop spans 14 amino acids. Per the germline V gene, CDR1 is LNHDA and CDR2 is SQIVND (reference sequence). CDR3 sequence (DNA): TGTGCCAGTAGTATGGGCAGGGGGCATACTGAAGCTTTCTTT. Its translation: CASSMGRGHTEAFF.

The chain joins TRBV19 to TRBJ2-6, with D possibly matching TRBD1 (6 bases). The CDR3 contains 16 residues. Germline V lookup: CDR1 LNHDA, CDR2 SQIVND (reference sequence). Trimming stripped 6 bases from V and 0 bases from J, with 12 bases between. CDR3 sequence reads: CASRDSFFSGANVLTF. The CDR3 nucleotides read TGTGCCAGTAGGGACAGTTTCTTCTCTGGGGCCAACGTCCTGACTTTC.

This clonotype showed up just a few times. The V call is TRBV6-1, the J call TRBJ1-1; no clear D. CDR3 length: 11 residues. V was shortened by 6 bases and J by 4 bases, with 6 bases between the two germline ends. The germline CDR1 and CDR2 sequences are MNHNS and SASEGT. The DNA of the CDR3 is TGTGCCAGCAGACAAGCCACTGAAGCTTTCTTT. Translated: CASRQATEAFF.

This chain uses TRBV27 with TRBJ1-6; D uncertain. Germline V lookup: CDR1 MNHEY, CDR2 SMNVEV (reference sequence). CDR3 length: 13 residues. Between the trimmed V and J ends, which lost 6 bases and 8 bases, there was a span of 11 bases. CDR3 in DNA: TGTGCCAGCAGCCCCGAATGGGATTCACCCCTCCACTTT. It specifies CASSPEWDSPLHF.

As DNA, the CDR3 is TGTGCCAGCAGTCCCAAGGGTCTCGGGGGAGATACGCAGTATTTT. Its protein is CASSPKGLGGDTQYF. The chain joins TRBV6-2 or TRBV6-3 to TRBJ2-3; D may be TRBD2 (6 bases). The CDR3 totals 15 residues. Germline V gene lookup returns CDR1 MNHEY and CDR2 SVGEGT. Trimming pared 5 bases from V and 5 bases from J, leaving 17 bases between.

This clonotype was counted only a few times. The chain has TRBV5-1 and TRBJ2-3, with 13 positions matching TRBD2. Trimming at V came to 3 bases and at J to 4 bases, leaving 8 bases not matched to a gene. The CDR3 runs 17 residues. The germline CDR1 and CDR2 sequences are SGHRS and YFSETQ. CDR3 nucleotides: TGCGCCAGCAGCTCCTCCGGGACTAGCGGGATCGCAGATACGCAGTATTTT. Its protein is CASSSSGTSGIADTQYF.

This clonotype showed up many times. The chain couples TRBV6-2 or TRBV6-3 to TRBJ2-1; 9 bases line up with TRBD2. Trimming removed 6 bases from V and 1 base from J; junction bases left unmatched: 10. CDR3 length: 17 amino acids. CDR1 is MNHEY, CDR2 SVGEGT, per germline. The CDR3 nucleotides read TGTGCCAGCAGGACAGGGTCGCGGGGGGGATCCTACAATGAGCAGTTCTTC. Amino acids: CASRTGSRGGSYNEQFF.

V and J are TRBV6-1 and TRBJ1-2, with TRBD1 as a possible D gene (6 bases). Germline CDR1 reads MNHNS; CDR2 reads SASEGT. Between the trimmed V and J ends, which lost 6 bases and 4 bases, there was a span of 21 bases. CDR3 size: 16 residues. The CDR3 loop reads CASSRTTVDSLYGYTF. The CDR3 coding sequence is TGTGCCAGCAGCAGAACGACAGTGGACAGTCTCTATGGCTACACCTTC.

This clonotype was counted a few times. The rearrangement joins TRBV10-3 to TRBJ2-7, with 10 bases lining up with TRBD2. The CDR3 is 15 residues long. V was clipped by 0 bases and J by 3 bases; unmatched bases: 2. CDR1 and CDR2 (germline): ENHRY, SYGVKD. The CDR3 loop is CAISESSSGSYEQYF. CDR3 DNA sequence: TGTGCCATCAGTGAGTCGTCTAGCGGGAGCTACGAGCAGTACTTC.

The chain couples TRBV5-6 to TRBJ1-1; 9 positions match TRBD1. The germline gives CDR1 SGHDT, CDR2 YYEEEE. The CDR3 has 16 residues. The V gene end was trimmed by 0 bases and the J gene end by 6 bases; junction bases not matched to a gene: 9. Written as DNA, the CDR3 is TGTGCCAGCAGCTTGGCCCGACGACAGGGGGGAGCTGAAGCTTTCTTT. Translation: CASSLARRQGGAEAFF. The variable domain in full, with the rest retrieved from reference TRBV5-6 and TRBJ1-1, is DAGVTQSPTHLIKTRGQQVTLRCSPKSGHDTVSWYQQALGQGPQFIFQYYEEEERQRGNFPDRFSGHQFPNYSSELNVNALLLGDSALYLCASSLARRQGGAEAFFGQGTRLTVV.

Turning to this clonotype: A read error may produce the germline difference seen at one junction end. The genes are TRBV5-1 and TRBJ2-3; 7 bases are a match to TRBD2. The length of the CDR3 is 15 residues. CDR1 is SGHRS and CDR2 is YFSETQ in the germline V gene. CDR3 sequence: CASSSSSGNLHTQYF. Here the CDR3 DNA reads TGTGCCAGCAGCTCCTCCAGCGGGAACCTTCATACGCAGTATTTT.

The chain recombines TRBV20-1 with TRBJ2-7; 7 bases line up with TRBD1. CDR1 and CDR2 (germline): DFQATT, SNEGSKA (reference sequence). The CDR3 covers 15 residues. V shed 3 bases and J 3 bases; nucleotides not matched to a gene: 11. The CDR3 here is CSASFLPGQSYEQYF. As DNA, the CDR3 is TGCAGTGCTAGTTTCCTCCCGGGACAGAGCTACGAGCAGTACTTC.

This clonotype has more than one count but fewer than ten. The chain couples TRBV6-5 to TRBJ2-5; no firm D call. The CDR3 is 15 amino acids. Trimming stripped 0 bases from V and 4 bases from J, with 12 bases between. Germline V lookup: CDR1 MNHEY, CDR2 SVGAGI. CDR3 residues: CASSYSTGWGETQYF. In nucleotides, the CDR3 is TGTGCCAGCAGTTACTCGACGGGTTGGGGAGAGACCCAGTACTTC.

This clonotype was counted many times. J is TRBJ2-3 and V is TRBV28; 7 bases align to TRBD2. Per germline, CDR1 MDHEN and CDR2 SYDVKM. Unmatched junction bases numbered 14, after V lost 5 bases and J lost 6 bases. The CDR3 runs to 16 residues. The CDR3 coding sequence is TGTGCCAGCAGTCTACTAGCGCTGAAATCGGGGGATACGCAGTATTTT. It codes for CASSLLALKSGDTQYF.

The chain recombines TRBV20-1 with TRBJ1-2, with 7 positions matching TRBD1. With V trimmed by 0 bases and J by 2 bases, 9 bases remained unmatched. This CDR3 has 16 amino acids. Per the germline V gene, CDR1 is DFQATT and CDR2 is SNEGSKA (reference sequence). CDR3 residues: CSARDLTGTSNYGYTF. The CDR3 nucleotides are TGCAGTGCTAGAGACCTGACAGGGACTTCCAACTATGGCTACACCTTC.

This clonotype was seen repeatedly, ten times or more. The chain recombines TRBV27 with TRBJ2-5, with no clear D. The V gene's germline CDR1 is MNHEY and CDR2 SMNVEV (reference sequence). The V gene lost 5 bases and the J gene lost 5 bases, with 18 bases spanning the gap. CDR3 size: 15 residues. The DNA of the CDR3 is TGTGCCAGCAGTCCACGGGCCGTAAGGGCGGAGACCCAGTACTTC. This translates into CASSPRAVRAETQYF.

This clonotype has at least ten counts. The chain is built from TRBV12-3 or TRBV12-4 and TRBJ2-1; D gene ambiguous. Trimming removed 7 bases from V and 0 bases from J, with 13 bases in between. The CDR3 has 15 residues. CDR3 DNA: TGTGCCAGCACCCCGACGAGGAGCTCCTACAATGAGCAGTTCTTC. Its translation is CASTPTRSSYNEQFF.

The chain couples TRBV13 to TRBJ2-5, with 14 bases fitting TRBD2. Germline values: CDR1 PRHDT, CDR2 FYEKMQ (reference sequence). V shed 5 bases and J 5 bases; nucleotides not matched to a gene: 10. The CDR3 contains 17 residues. CDR3 in DNA: TGTGCCAGCAGCGGGGGACTAGCGGGAGTTCGGGGCGAGACCCAGTACTTC. Encoded protein: CASSGGLAGVRGETQYF.

The chain has TRBV7-6 and TRBJ2-5; 7 nucleotides agree with TRBD1. Germline CDR1 is SGHVS and CDR2 is FNYEAQ. There are 15 residues in the CDR3. V lost 3 bases to trimming and J lost 2 bases; unmatched junction nucleotides: 6. This chain's CDR3 is CASSFRDSPQETQYF. CDR3 DNA: TGTGCCAGCAGCTTTAGGGACAGTCCACAAGAGACCCAGTACTTC.

At least ten counts were recorded for this clonotype. The chain combines TRBV7-6 with TRBJ2-7; 9 positions match TRBD2. From germline, CDR1 is SGHVS and CDR2 FNYEAQ. The CDR3 length is 16 residues. The ends lost 3 bases at V and 0 bases at J; junction bases unmatched: 6. The CDR3, as DNA: TGTGCCAGCAGCTTTCGGGCTAGCGGGAACTCCTACGAGCAGTACTTC. Protein: CASSFRASGNSYEQYF.

V and J are TRBV6-1 and TRBJ2-4; possibly TRBD2 for D (6 bases). Trimming took off 5 bases at V and 4 bases at J, with 27 bases between the two ends. Germline V gives CDR1 MNHNS, CDR2 SASEGT. This CDR3 has 19 amino acids. CDR3 nucleotides: TGTGCCAGCAGTAAACCTCGGGACTCGCAGGGTGTTGTGAAAAACATTCAGTACTTC. It codes for CASSKPRDSQGVVKNIQYF.

This chain joins TRBV30 and TRBJ1-5, with 7 nucleotides matching TRBD1. The ends lost 5 bases at V and 4 bases at J; junction bases unmatched: 23. CDR1 and CDR2 (germline): GTSNPN, SVGIG (reference sequence). CDR3 size: 19 residues. CDR3 residues: CAWSRTGGRVRKGNQPQHF. CDR3 nucleotides: TGTGCCTGGTCGCGGACAGGTGGGCGGGTACGGAAAGGAAATCAGCCCCAGCATTTT. Full variable domain (rest looked up from reference TRBV30 and TRBJ1-5): SQTIHQWPATLVQPVGSPLSLECTVEGTSNPNLYWYRQAAGRGLQLLFYSVGIGQISSEVPQNLSASRPQDRQFILSSKKLLLSDSGFYLCAWSRTGGRVRKGNQPQHFGDGTRLSIL.

The rearrangement joins TRBV19 to TRBJ2-3; D is possibly TRBD1 (7 bases). V lost 3 bases to trimming and J lost 5 bases, with 24 bases between them. Germline CDR1 LNHDA, CDR2 SQIVND (reference sequence). CDR3 length: 18 residues. CDR3 bases: TGTGCCAGTAGTATTGACCTCGGTGGAGGGGGCGCAAGAGATACGCAGTATTTT. This gives the protein CASSIDLGGGGARDTQYF.

The genes are TRBV10-3 and TRBJ1-1; D uncertain. V shed 4 bases and J shed 5 bases, with 20 bases lying between them. Looked up from germline, CDR1 is ENHRY and CDR2 is SYGVKD. The CDR3 has 16 amino acids. The chain's CDR3 is CAISGPAERMRTEAFF. In DNA, the CDR3 is TGTGCCATCAGTGGTCCGGCGGAACGAATGAGAACTGAAGCTTTCTTT.

This clonotype has ten or more counts. The V gene is TRBV12-3 or TRBV12-4, the J gene TRBJ1-1; TRBD1 matches 9 bases. Trimming cost V 6 bases and J 6 bases; bases outside gene matches: 8. This CDR3 region has 14 residues. This CDR3 is CASSKTGGLSEAFF. The CDR3 bases are TGTGCCAGCAGCAAGACAGGGGGGCTTTCTGAAGCTTTCTTT.

Many counts were recorded for this clonotype. This CDR3 reads CASSLKSGGIYTEAFF. The DNA for the CDR3 is TGTGCCAGCAGCCTAAAAAGCGGGGGAATATACACTGAAGCTTTCTTT. This chain connects TRBV11-2 to TRBJ1-1; TRBD1 is a possible D gene (5 bases). Germline values: CDR1 SGHAT, CDR2 FQNNGV. The CDR3 is 16 residues long. V was clipped by 5 bases and J by 3 bases, with 19 bases between them.

This clonotype was recorded at least ten times. The chain combines TRBV12-3 or TRBV12-4 with TRBJ2-2, with no clear D. V lost 2 bases to trimming and J lost 6 bases, with 19 bases between them. CDR3 length: 17 amino acids. The CDR3 sequence: CASSLFERKHTAGELFF. The CDR3 nucleotides are TGTGCCAGCAGTTTATTCGAGCGAAAACATACCGCCGGGGAGCTGTTTTTT.

The chain links TRBV5-1 to TRBJ2-3; 8 bases fit TRBD1. Judging by the DNA end, TRBJ1-5 fits better; the J call may be wrong. The CDR3 is 13 amino acids. Germline assignment: CDR1 SGHRS and CDR2 YFSETQ. This CDR3 reads CASTTGDTDTQHF. The CDR3 DNA sequence: TGCGCCAGCACGACAGGGGACACAGATACGCAGCATTTT.

This clonotype was detected only a few times. V usage is TRBV6-2 or TRBV6-3 and J usage is TRBJ2-1; D is undetermined. Trimming removed 7 bases from V and 0 bases from J, with 4 bases in between. Germline loops: CDR1 MNHEY, CDR2 SVGEGT. The CDR3 length is 12 residues. The CDR3 spells CASTRSYNEQFF. The CDR3 DNA reads TGTGCCAGCACCCGCTCCTACAATGAGCAGTTCTTC.

This clonotype was seen a single time. A read error may explain this, as a much larger clone is one base away. CDR3 in amino acids: CVSSEGLAGMLLLNEQFF. The CDR3 nucleotides are TGTGTCAGCAGTGAAGGACTAGCGGGCATGCTTCTCCTCAATGAGCAGTTCTTC. The V and J genes are TRBV27 and TRBJ2-1; TRBD2 matches at 11 bases. There are 18 residues in the CDR3. Germline loops: CDR1 MNHEY, CDR2 SMNVEV (reference sequence).

In this sample, this clonotype turned up many times. The chain recombines TRBV15 with TRBJ2-7, with TRBD2 identical over 7 bases. The CDR3 consists of 16 residues. CDR1 and CDR2 from the germline V gene are LNHNV and YYDKDF (reference sequence). V lost 0 bases and J lost 0; bases outside the gene matches: 5. The CDR3 sequence is CATSRDLLAASYEQYF. The DNA of the CDR3 is TGTGCCACCAGCAGAGACCTTCTAGCGGCCTCCTACGAGCAGTACTTC.

This chain links TRBV10-3 with TRBJ2-2; 7 nucleotides agree with TRBD1. CDR1 ENHRY and CDR2 SYGVKD come from the germline V gene. Unmatched junction bases numbered 1, after V lost 6 bases and J lost 6 bases. The CDR3 spans 12 residues. Here the CDR3 reads CAIRQGSGELFF. The DNA of the CDR3 is TGTGCCATCAGACAGGGGTCCGGGGAGCTGTTTTTT.